This is a list of T cell receptor beta chains from one sample in a study of cytomegalovirus exposure and HLA in healthy donors. Clones were read by immunoSEQ multiplex PCR, and TCRdb kept only the in-frame ones, dropping some. The sample lists fewer than 250,000 clones, more than 75% occurring once. Sequenced: PBMCs. The receptors originated from a male donor in good health and CMV-seropositive. The CDR3 runs from the conserved cysteine through the conserved F or W. D genes are given only for firm matches.

v_call	d_call	cdr3_aa
TRBV15	TRBD2	CATSILAGAGYEQYF
TRBV7-9	TRBD1	CSSSFSGTGLVEQYF
TRBV7-6	NA	CASSLDGRYTEAFF
TRBV30	NA	CAWSTTVNQPQHF
TRBV11-3	NA	CASSARVLATQYF
TRBV6-5	TRBD2	CASSYSSGSTHEQFF
TRBV7-8	NA	CASSLGQHEQYF
TRBV19	NA	CAVKPGAYSYEQYF
TRBV1	NA	CTSSQAWRLDEQYF
TRBV7-2	TRBD2	CASSVNSGTSFSYTQYF
TRBV18	TRBD1	CASSLTGAVATNEKLFF
TRBV6-5	NA	CASSSPNEQYF
TRBV27	TRBD1	CASSPHRGILNTEAFF
TRBV6-4	TRBD2	CASSERSGVNNEQFF
TRBV16	NA	CASSQSGGGTGRLTYEQYF
TRBV7-2	TRBD1	CASSLGQGRPQHF
TRBV2	TRBD1	CASSEDRGAYNEQFF
TRBV7-3	NA	CASSSQGAYTEAFF
TRBV19	NA	CASSMQGANGEQYF
TRBV19	TRBD1	CASKSTGFNEQYF
TRBV5-5	TRBD1	CASSLEGAFTYEQYF
TRBV7-9	NA	CASSSQDRTEAFF
TRBV5-1	NA	CASSVPEASSYEQYF
TRBV13	NA	CASSLRAEANEKLFF
TRBV19	NA	CASPTGNGNTIYF
TRBV6-5	NA	CASSYPGLADNEQFF
TRBV29-1	TRBD1	CSVGEGAYTGELFF
TRBV11-3	NA	CASSLNLRAEQYF
TRBV6-1	TRBD2	CASSEVTSGTPDTQYF
TRBV9	TRBD1	CASSPRQGATYEQYF
TRBV7-2	NA	CASRPTGAGNTIYF
TRBV19	NA	CASSRNRDAGELFF
TRBV23-1	TRBD1	CASSQWVKPDRDRHNEKLFF
TRBV4-3	TRBD2	CASSQSGASGRALGETQYF
TRBV7-3	TRBD1	CASSVQGADTEAFF
TRBV7-8	NA	CASSSQLQETQYF
TRBV11-2	TRBD2	CASSLSGGNTGELFF
TRBV15	NA	CATSRPEAGESYNEQFF
TRBV7-9	NA	CATPHERRDEKLFF
TRBV25-1	NA	CASTPPGVAGNTIYF
TRBV7-8	NA	CASSLLAFAYNEQFF
TRBV18	TRBD2	CASSPPGLAGLGELFF
TRBV19	TRBD1	CASSIDSATGVYGYTF
TRBV18	NA	CASSPGHTQYF
TRBV7-2	NA	CASSLATSWGFNEQFF
TRBV7-2	TRBD1	CASSPNPGTGYEQYF
TRBV9	NA	CASSPAGHGSNSPLHF